This T cell receptor beta chain was captured by sequencing in a study of T cell repertoires in cytomegalovirus infection. Study observations and caveats: Dominating the ex vivo response were HLA-C-restricted CMV-specific TCR beta clonotypes. CMV carriers with the relevant HLA were identified by cumulative public TCR beta family frequency.

A word on this clonotype: What it binds is unknown.

Each CDR3 protein gets one entry after TCRdb re-called the reads with MiXCR. This sample has 570,000 or so distinct CDR3 sequences, with around 40% found just once. The sequences come from cultured PBMCs, collected from culture after CMV antigen stimulation. The receptor was isolated from a human donor in good health (CMV status not recorded). Some clones in this sample may be carry-over from other donors' samples.

This chain's CDR3 is CASSEYKTQYF. The DNA for the CDR3 is TGTGCCAGCAGTGAATATAAAACGCAGTATTTT. V is TRBV25-1 and J is TRBJ2-3, with D hard to call. Germline V gene lookup returns CDR1 MGHDK and CDR2 SYGVNS. V was trimmed by 0 bases and J by 9 bases, leaving 4 bases between them. The CDR3 is made up of 11 amino acids. Using reference TRBV25-1 and TRBJ2-3 for the parts outside the CDR3, the full variable domain is EADIYQTPRYLVIGTGKKITLECSQTMGHDKMYWYQQDPGMELHLIHYSYGVNSTEKGDLSSESTVSRIRTEHFPLTLESARPSHTSQYLCASSEYKTQYFGPGTRLTVL.